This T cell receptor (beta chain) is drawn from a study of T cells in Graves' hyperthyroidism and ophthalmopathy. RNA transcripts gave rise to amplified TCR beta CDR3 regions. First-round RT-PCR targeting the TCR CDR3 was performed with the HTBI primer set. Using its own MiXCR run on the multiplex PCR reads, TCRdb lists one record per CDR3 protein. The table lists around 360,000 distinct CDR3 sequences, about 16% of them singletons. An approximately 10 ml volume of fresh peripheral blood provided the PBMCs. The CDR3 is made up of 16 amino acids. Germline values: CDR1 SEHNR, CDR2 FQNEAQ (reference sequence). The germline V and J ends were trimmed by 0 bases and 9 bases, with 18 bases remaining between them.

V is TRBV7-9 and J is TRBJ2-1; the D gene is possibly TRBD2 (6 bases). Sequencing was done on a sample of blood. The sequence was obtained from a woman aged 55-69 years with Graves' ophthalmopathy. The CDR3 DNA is TGTGCCAGCAGCTTAGCGCGGACTAACGGGAGTAGTGAGCAGTTCTTC. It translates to CASSLARTNGSSEQFF.